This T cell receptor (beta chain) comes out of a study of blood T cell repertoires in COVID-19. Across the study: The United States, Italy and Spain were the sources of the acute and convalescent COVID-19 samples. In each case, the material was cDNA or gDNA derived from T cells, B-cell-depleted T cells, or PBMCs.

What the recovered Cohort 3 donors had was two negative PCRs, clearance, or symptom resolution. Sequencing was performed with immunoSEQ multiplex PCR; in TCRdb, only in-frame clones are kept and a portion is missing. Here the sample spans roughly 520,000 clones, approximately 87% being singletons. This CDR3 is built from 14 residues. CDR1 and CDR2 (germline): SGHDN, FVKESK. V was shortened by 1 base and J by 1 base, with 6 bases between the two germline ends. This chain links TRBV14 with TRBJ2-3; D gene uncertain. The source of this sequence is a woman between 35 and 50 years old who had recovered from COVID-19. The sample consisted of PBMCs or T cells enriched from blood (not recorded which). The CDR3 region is CASSQVYRTDTQYF. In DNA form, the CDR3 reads TGTGCCAGCAGCCAAGTCTACCGCACAGATACGCAGTATTTT. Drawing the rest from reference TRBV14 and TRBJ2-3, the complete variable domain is EAGVTQFPSHSVIEKGQTVTLRCDPISGHDNLYWYRRVMGKEIKFLLHFVKESKQDESGMPNNRFLAERTGGTYSTLKVQPAELEDSGVYFCASSQVYRTDTQYFGPGTRLTVL.